The sequence of this TCR beta chain was determined in a study of cytomegalovirus exposure and HLA in healthy donors. Study-level background: Per a later analysis, the 666 first-cohort and under 150 validation repertoires shared one platform.

About this clone: No antigen is known for it.

Study conclusions and caveats: One later analysis, an examination of the 120 validation repertoires, found that first-cohort TCR clusters tended to co-occur in them. Rare sequences made up most TCRs, while some public TCRs were found in many donors.

Libraries were prepared by immunoSEQ multiplex PCR; TCRdb keeps only in-frame clonotypes and omits some of them. Counted here are 250,000 to 300,000 clones, around 90% occurring once; the ten biggest clones make up under 0.4%. Trimming cost V 5 bases and J 10 bases; bases outside gene matches: 5. The CDR3 consists of 14 residues. The germline V gene encodes CDR1 SGHTA and CDR2 FQGNSA. This TCR was recovered from a woman between 18 and 29 years old in good health and CMV-seronegative. This chain connects TRBV7-2 to TRBJ1-6; the match to TRBD1 covers 10 bases. What was sequenced was PBMCs. The DNA for the CDR3 is TGTGCCAGCAGCCCGGGACAGGGGATATCACCCCTCCACTTT. Residues: CASSPGQGISPLHF. Looking up the rest from reference TRBV7-2 and TRBJ1-6 gives the full variable domain: GAGVSQSPSNKVTEKGKDVELRCDPISGHTALYWYRQSLGQGLEFLIYFQGNSAPDKSGLPSDRFSAERTGGSVSTLTIQRTQQEDSAVYLCASSPGQGISPLHFGNGTRLTVT.